Below, 5 T cell receptor beta chains from the same sample are listed, as sequenced in a study of cytomegalovirus exposure and HLA in healthy donors. Vbeta (60) and Jbeta (13) primers were used in the PCR. Sequenced by immunoSEQ multiplex PCR; TCRdb stores in-frame clones only, minus some. The table includes some 140,000 clones, 80% to 85% detected once. The specimen was PBMCs. These receptor sequences come from a male donor in good health and CMV-seropositive.

The CDR3 DNA reads as TGTGCCAGCTCACTATTTTCCCAGGGGCCGGGCGAGCAGTACTTC. Residues: CASSLFSQGPGEQYF. The chain has TRBV18 and TRBJ2-7, with a tentative D call TRBD1 (6 bases). V was trimmed by 4 bases and J by 6 bases, leaving 19 bases between them. The CDR3 has 15 residues. Germline V lookup: CDR1 KGHSH, CDR2 LQKENI.

This chain joins TRBV5-1 and TRBJ2-3; 12 bases map to TRBD1. Trimming at V came to 7 bases and at J to 0 bases, leaving 3 bases not matched to a gene. From germline, CDR1 is SGHRS and CDR2 YFSETQ. The CDR3 loop spans 15 amino acids. The CDR3 region is CASGGQGASTDTQYF. In DNA form, the CDR3 reads TGCGCCAGCGGGGGACAGGGGGCAAGCACAGATACGCAGTATTTT.

V usage is TRBV6-5 and J usage is TRBJ1-2; unclear D gene. Trimming left V 2 bases short and J 4 bases short, with 8 bases between. The CDR3 length is 13 residues. The V gene's germline CDR1 is MNHEY and CDR2 SVGAGI. CDR3 sequence reads: CASSYASAYGYTF. The CDR3 DNA is TGTGCCAGCAGTTACGCCAGCGCCTATGGCTACACCTTC.

The chain recombines TRBV2 with TRBJ1-5; no reliable D call. Germline-derived CDR1 and CDR2 are SNHLY and FYNNEI. Trimming cost V 4 bases and J 5 bases, with 12 bases left between them. This CDR3 has 14 residues. CDR3 sequence (DNA): TGTGCCAGCAGTGGGGAGTCGGGAGATCAGCCCCAGCATTTT. It is translated as CASSGESGDQPQHF.

In its sample, this clone was seen a few times. The rearrangement links TRBV7-9 to TRBJ2-3; 10 bases fit TRBD1. CDR3 size: 15 residues. The germline gives CDR1 SEHNR, CDR2 FQNEAQ (reference sequence). V lost 7 bases and J lost 6; bases outside the gene matches: 10. This CDR3 reads CASNPPGTGEDTQYF. The CDR3 DNA follows: TGTGCCAGCAACCCTCCCGGGACAGGGGAGGATACGCAGTATTTT.